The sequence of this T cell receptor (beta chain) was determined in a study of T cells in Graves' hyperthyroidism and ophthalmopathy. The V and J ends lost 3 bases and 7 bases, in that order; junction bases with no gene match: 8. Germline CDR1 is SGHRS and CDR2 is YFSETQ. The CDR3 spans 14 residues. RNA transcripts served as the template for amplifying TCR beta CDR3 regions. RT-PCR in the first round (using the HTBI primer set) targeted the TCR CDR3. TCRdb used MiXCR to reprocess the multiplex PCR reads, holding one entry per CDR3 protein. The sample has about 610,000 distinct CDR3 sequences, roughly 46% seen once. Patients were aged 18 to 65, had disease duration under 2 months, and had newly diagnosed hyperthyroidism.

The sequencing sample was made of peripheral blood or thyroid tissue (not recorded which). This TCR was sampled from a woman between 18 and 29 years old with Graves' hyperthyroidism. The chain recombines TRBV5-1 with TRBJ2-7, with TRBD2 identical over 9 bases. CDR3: CASSWGGGAGEQYF. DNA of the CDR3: TGCGCCAGCAGCTGGGGCGGGGGGGCTGGGGAGCAGTACTTC. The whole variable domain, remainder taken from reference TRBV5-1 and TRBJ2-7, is KAGVTQTPRYLIKTRGQQVTLSCSPISGHRSVSWYQQTPGQGLQFLFEYFSETQRNKGNFPGRFSGRQFSNSRSEMNVSTLELGDSALYLCASSWGGGAGEQYFGPGTRLTVT.